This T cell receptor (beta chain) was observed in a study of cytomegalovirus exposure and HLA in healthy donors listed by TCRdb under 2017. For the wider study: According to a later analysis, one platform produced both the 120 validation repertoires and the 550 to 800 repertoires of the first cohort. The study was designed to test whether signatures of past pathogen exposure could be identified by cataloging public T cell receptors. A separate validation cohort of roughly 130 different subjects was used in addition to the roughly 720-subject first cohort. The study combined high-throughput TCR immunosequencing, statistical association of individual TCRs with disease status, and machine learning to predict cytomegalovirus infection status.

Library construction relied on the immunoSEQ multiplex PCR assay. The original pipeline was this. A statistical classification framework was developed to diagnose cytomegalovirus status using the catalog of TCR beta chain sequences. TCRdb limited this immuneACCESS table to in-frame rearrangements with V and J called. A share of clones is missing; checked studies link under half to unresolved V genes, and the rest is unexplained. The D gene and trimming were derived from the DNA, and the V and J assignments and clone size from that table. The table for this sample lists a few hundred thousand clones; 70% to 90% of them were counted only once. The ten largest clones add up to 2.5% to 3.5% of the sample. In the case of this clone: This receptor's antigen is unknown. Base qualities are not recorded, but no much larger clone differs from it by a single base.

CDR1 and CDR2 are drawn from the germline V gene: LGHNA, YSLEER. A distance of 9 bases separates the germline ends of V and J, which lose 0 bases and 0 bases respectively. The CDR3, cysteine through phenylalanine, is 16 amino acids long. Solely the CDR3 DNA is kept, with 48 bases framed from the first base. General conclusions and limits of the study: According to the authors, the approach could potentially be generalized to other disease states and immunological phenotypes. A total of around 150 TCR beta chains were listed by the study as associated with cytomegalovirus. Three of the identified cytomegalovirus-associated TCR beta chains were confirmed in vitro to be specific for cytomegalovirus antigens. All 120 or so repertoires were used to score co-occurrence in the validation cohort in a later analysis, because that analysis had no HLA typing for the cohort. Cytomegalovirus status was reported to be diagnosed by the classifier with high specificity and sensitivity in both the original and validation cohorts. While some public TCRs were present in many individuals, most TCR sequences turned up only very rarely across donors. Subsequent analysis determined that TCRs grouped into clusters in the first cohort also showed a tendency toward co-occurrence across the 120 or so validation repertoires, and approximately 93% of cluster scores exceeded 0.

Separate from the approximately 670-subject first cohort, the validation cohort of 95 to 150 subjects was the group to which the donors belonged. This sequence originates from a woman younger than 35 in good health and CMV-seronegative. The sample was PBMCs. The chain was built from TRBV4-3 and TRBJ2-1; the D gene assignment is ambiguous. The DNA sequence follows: TGCGCCAGCAGCCAAGATGGTACAGTCTCCTACAATGAGCAGTTCTTC. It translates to CASSQDGTVSYNEQFF.